The subject of this entry is one T cell receptor (beta chain). This same CDR3 is encoded by further DNA sequences in the sample. V was pared by 3 bases and J by 3 bases, with 6 bases between. The germline gives CDR1 DFQATT, CDR2 SNEGSKA (reference sequence). The CDR3 totals 11 residues. The sample originates from a study of Ad26.COV2.S vaccination and SARS-CoV-2 variants. Overall study context: Of the COV1001 trial arms, the Ad26.COV2.S arm included the donor.

This sample's treatment: approximately 18 received Ad26.COV2.S at low or high dose, single or two shots; about five received placebo; per-sample allocation not given. Vaccine and placebo recipients were sampled on day 63 after the first injection. Recruitment in Boston yielded a donor of adult age, 18-55 years. Some clones are missing from TCRdb's copy, which holds only in-frame ones; the method was immunoSEQ multiplex PCR. The top ten clones hold roughly 4% of a sample with around 450,000 clones, roughly 90% of them seen once. This receptor was obtained from a person aged 18-65 years who received the Ad26.COV2.S COVID-19 vaccine or a placebo. The chain employs TRBV20-1 and TRBJ2-7; tentatively, D is TRBD1 (6 bases). The sample here was peripheral blood, taken in a trial of Ad26.COV2.S vaccine versus placebo. In nucleotides, the CDR3 is TGCAGTGCTAGGGACAGCTACGAGCAGTACTTC. Its translation: CSARDSYEQYF.